Each of the 23 T cell receptor beta chains below was sequenced from the same sample in a study of CD8+ T cells in alopecia areata. TCR sequencing used cDNA made by reverse transcription of extracted RNA. TCRdb keeps only in-frame clones here, not all; method: immunoSEQ multiplex PCR. The sample contains approximately 100,000 clones, around 60% of which appear only once. Treatment noted: oral pan-JAK inhibitor, 5-10 mg twice daily. The sequencing here drew on CD8+ T cells sorted from blood, taken at approximately week 56, from a patient treated with tofacitinib. Every receptor here comes from a human donor with alopecia areata.

The chain has TRBV19 and TRBJ2-7; no reliable D call. The CDR3 runs to 12 residues. The V gene lost 5 bases and the J gene lost 5 bases, with 10 bases spanning the gap. In germline, CDR1 is LNHDA, CDR2 SQIVND (reference sequence). CDR3 sequence (DNA): TGTGCCAGTAGTTTCTCTAGGGACGAGCAGTACTTC. Residues: CASSFSRDEQYF.

The rearrangement uses TRBV4-1 and TRBJ2-7; D is unclear. The CDR3 totals 15 residues. V lost 1 base, J lost 2 bases, and 12 bases lay in between. Per the germline V gene, CDR1 is MGHRA and CDR2 is YSYEKL. The CDR3 protein is CASSQVHGLTYEQYF. In DNA, the CDR3 is TGCGCCAGCAGCCAAGTCCACGGCCTTACCTACGAGCAGTACTTC.

The genes are TRBV29-1 and TRBJ1-2, with D possibly being TRBD1 (5 bases). Trimming took 6 bases from V and 4 from J, leaving 18 bases between them. Germline lookup yields CDR1 SQVTM and CDR2 ANQGSEA. The CDR3 spans 14 residues. The CDR3 protein is CSVPEVGGGYGYTF. The DNA for the CDR3 is TGCAGCGTCCCCGAAGTGGGCGGGGGCTATGGCTACACCTTC.

The chain joins TRBV29-1 to TRBJ2-3; TRBD2 agrees at 9 bases. Per germline, CDR1 SQVTM and CDR2 ANQGSEA. The length of the CDR3 is 15 residues. V lost 7 bases and J lost 1; bases outside the gene matches: 9. This CDR3 reads CSGPRGGAGTDTQYF. CDR3 DNA: TGCAGCGGGCCGCGGGGGGGGGCTGGCACAGATACGCAGTATTTT.

CDR3 sequence reads: CASSVDRHTF. CDR3 nucleotides: TGTGCCAGCAGCGTAGACAGGCACACCTTC. The chain combines TRBV9 with TRBJ1-2, with D possibly TRBD1 on 5 matching bases. CDR3 length: 10 residues. V was clipped by 0 bases and J by 12 bases, with 6 bases between them. CDR1 is SGDLS and CDR2 is YYNGEE in the germline V gene.

This rearrangement joins TRBV7-2 to TRBJ1-1; D remains unclear. The CDR3 contains 14 residues. The V gene's germline CDR1 is SGHTA and CDR2 FQGNSA. The V and J ends lost 5 bases and 7 bases respectively, with 17 bases between them. CDR3 coding DNA: TGTGCCAGCAGCGCGGTCTCGGGGATTGTTGAAGCTTTCTTT. It encodes CASSAVSGIVEAFF.

The chain uses TRBV13 and TRBJ2-1, with D possibly matching TRBD1 (6 bases). Looked up from germline, CDR1 is PRHDT and CDR2 is FYEKMQ (reference sequence). The CDR3 is 13 amino acids. Trimming shortened V by 1 base and J by 8 bases, and 9 bases separated the two germline ends. CDR3 sequence (DNA): TGTGCCAGCAGCTTAGAAGGGGGTTATGAGCAGTTCTTC. Protein: CASSLEGGYEQFF.

The gene calls are TRBV5-1 and TRBJ1-1, with 8 positions matching TRBD1. CDR1 and CDR2 (germline): SGHRS, YFSETQ. The trim removed 0 bases at V and 5 bases at J, leaving 6 bases unmatched. CDR3 length: 15 residues. The DNA for the CDR3 is TGCGCCAGCAGCTTGGGGGACAGGTCGGATACTGAAGCTTTCTTT. This sequence encodes CASSLGDRSDTEAFF.

This clone has just one count. CDR3 loop: CASSLVSGGQAYF. CDR3 DNA: TGTGCCAGCAGCTTAGTATCGGGCGGGCAGGCGTACTTC. This chain links TRBV11-2 with TRBJ2-7, with a tentative D call TRBD2 (5 bases). Germline V CDR1 and CDR2: SGHAT, FQNNGV. V shed 1 base and J shed 12 bases, with 16 bases lying between them. The length of the CDR3 is 13 residues.

In its sample, this clone was seen a few times. The V call is TRBV7-9, the J call TRBJ2-7; D remains unclear. Germline CDR1 SEHNR, CDR2 FQNEAQ (reference sequence). This CDR3 has 11 amino acids. V was pared by 4 bases and J by 8 bases, with 9 bases between. This CDR3 is CASSWQAQQYF. CDR3 bases: TGTGCCAGCAGCTGGCAGGCCCAGCAGTACTTC.

A note on this clone: Additional DNA sequences in this sample encode the identical CDR3. V gene TRBV14 combines with J gene TRBJ2-7; the D is unclear. The germline V gene encodes CDR1 SGHDN and CDR2 FVKESK. This CDR3 region has 11 residues. Trimming removed 1 base at V and 4 bases at J, with 2 bases between. Written as DNA, the CDR3 is TGTGCCAGCAGCCAAGGTTACGAGCAGTACTTC. Its protein is CASSQGYEQYF.

V gene TRBV5-6 combines with J gene TRBJ2-1; weak D call: TRBD2 (5 bases). Germline CDR1 and CDR2: SGHDT and YYEEEE. Trimming took 4 bases from V and 5 from J, leaving 10 bases between them. The CDR3 contains 13 residues. CDR3 protein: CASSAGVHNEQFF. Written as DNA, the CDR3 is TGTGCCAGCAGCGCCGGGGTCCACAATGAGCAGTTCTTC.

The V and J genes are TRBV27 and TRBJ1-1; D is unresolved. Between the trimmed V and J ends, which lost 3 bases and 6 bases, there was a span of 5 bases. Per germline, CDR1 MNHEY and CDR2 SMNVEV (reference sequence). CDR3 length: 11 residues. The CDR3 sequence is CASSFGPEAFF. CDR3 coding DNA: TGTGCCAGCAGTTTTGGTCCTGAAGCTTTCTTT.

The V gene is TRBV27, the J gene TRBJ2-5; D not resolved. Trimming pared 5 bases from V and 5 bases from J, leaving 6 bases between. Germline CDR1 reads MNHEY; CDR2 reads SMNVEV (reference sequence). The CDR3 runs to 11 residues. CDR3 in amino acids: CASSQGETQYF. The CDR3 nucleotides read TGTGCCAGCAGTCAAGGGGAGACCCAGTACTTC.

This chain connects TRBV19 to TRBJ1-5; no clear D gene. The germline CDR1 and CDR2 sequences are LNHDA and SQIVND (reference sequence). The CDR3 is 15 residues long. V was cut by 6 bases and J by 4 bases, with 16 bases left in between. This CDR3 is CASSPEGRPNQPQHF. CDR3 DNA sequence: TGTGCCAGTAGCCCGGAGGGTCGCCCTAATCAGCCCCAGCATTTT.

J is TRBJ2-7 and V is TRBV7-9; TRBD1 agrees at 8 bases. The CDR3 sequence is 14 residues long. Trimming removed 5 bases from V and 7 bases from J; junction bases left unmatched: 10. CDR1 is SEHNR, CDR2 FQNEAQ, per germline (reference sequence). The CDR3 DNA sequence: TGTGCCAGCAGCCTGTCCCGGACAGGGAGGGAGCAGTACTTC. Translated: CASSLSRTGREQYF.

V usage is TRBV15 and J usage is TRBJ2-2, with TRBD2 matching over 14 bases. Trimming at V came to 1 base and at J to 0 bases, leaving 4 bases not matched to a gene. The germline V gene encodes CDR1 LNHNV and CDR2 YYDKDF (reference sequence). There are 19 residues in the CDR3. CDR3 protein: CATSRVGTSGGANTGELFF. Written as DNA, the CDR3 is TGTGCCACCAGCAGAGTGGGGACTAGCGGGGGCGCGAACACCGGGGAGCTGTTTTTT.

The gene calls are TRBV19 and TRBJ2-1; the D gene is possibly TRBD2 (6 bases). The CDR3 is made up of 16 amino acids. V shed 3 bases and J shed 5 bases, with 17 bases lying between them. Germline CDR1 and CDR2: LNHDA and SQIVND (reference sequence). DNA of the CDR3: TGTGCCAGTAGTATGTTCGCGGGACCACCTAACAATGAGCAGTTCTTC. Translation: CASSMFAGPPNNEQFF.

This chain links TRBV7-9 with TRBJ2-5; 7 bases are shared with TRBD2. Trimming removed 5 bases from V and 5 bases from J; junction bases left unmatched: 11. Germline lookup yields CDR1 SEHNR and CDR2 FQNEAQ (reference sequence). There are 15 residues in the CDR3. Written as DNA, the CDR3 is TGTGCCAGCAGCACCTGGGACTTGGGAGGGGAGACCCAGTACTTC. Translated: CASSTWDLGGETQYF.

The gene calls are TRBV27 and TRBJ2-1; 7 nucleotides line up with TRBD1. CDR3 length equals 13 residues. The V and J ends lost 1 base and 8 bases, in that order; junction bases with no gene match: 2. Germline V gives CDR1 MNHEY, CDR2 SMNVEV (reference sequence). This chain's CDR3 is CASSLLGGDEQFF. CDR3 bases: TGTGCCAGCAGTTTATTAGGGGGCGATGAGCAGTTCTTC.

The chain has TRBV5-1 and TRBJ2-3, with 10 bases matching TRBD2. Germline trimming cut 5 bases from V and 2 bases from J; bases unmatched to any gene: 2. The CDR3 extends over 14 amino acids. Germline V gene data show CDR1 as SGHRS and CDR2 as YFSETQ. Here the CDR3 reads CASRGTSDTDTQYF. The CDR3 DNA is TGCGCCAGCAGGGGGACTAGCGACACAGATACGCAGTATTTT.

The J gene is TRBJ1-5, the V gene TRBV6-6; D gene uncertain. Per germline, CDR1 MNHNY and CDR2 SVGAGI (reference sequence). V was trimmed by 7 bases and J by 5 bases, leaving 15 bases between them. This CDR3 has 14 residues. CDR3 sequence reads: CASTPAREHQPQHF. The CDR3, as DNA: TGTGCCAGCACCCCTGCGAGGGAACATCAGCCCCAGCATTTT.

The CDR3 loop is CAIMGTEAENEQFF. CDR3 coding DNA: TGTGCCATCATGGGGACAGAAGCGGAGAATGAGCAGTTCTTC. This chain joins TRBV10-3 and TRBJ2-1; 7 nucleotides align to TRBD1. Germline V gives CDR1 ENHRY, CDR2 SYGVKD. Trimming removed 7 bases from V and 7 bases from J; junction bases left unmatched: 10. The CDR3 has 14 residues.